These T cell receptor beta chains were read from a single sample in a study of cytomegalovirus exposure and HLA in healthy donors. The repertoire was sequenced with immunoSEQ multiplex PCR; TCRdb's copy has only in-frame clones and lacks some. The sample shows more than 110,000 clones, approximately 79% of them seen only once. Sequencing was carried out using PBMCs. The receptors were gathered from a female donor in good health and CMV-seronegative. CDR3s include the opening cysteine and the closing phenylalanine or tryptophan. A D gene is named only where the DNA matches it firmly.

J gene | V gene | D gene | CDR3 protein
TRBJ2-1 | TRBV25-1 | TRBD1 | CASSEGTGTEHEQFF
TRBJ1-2 | TRBV9 | - | CASKRASDYGYTF
TRBJ1-1 | TRBV4-1 | - | CASSPAAGTYMNTEAFF
TRBJ1-1 | TRBV6-1 | - | CASSEGGENTEAFF
TRBJ2-3 | TRBV6-1 | - | CASSVGGLALTDTQYF
TRBJ1-1 | TRBV29-1 | - | CSATTDMNTEAFF
TRBJ1-1 | TRBV7-9 | TRBD1 | CASSLETGGQDTEAFF
TRBJ2-3 | TRBV15 | - | CATSRDQEGPDTQYF
TRBJ1-5 | TRBV28 | TRBD1 | CASSPLRVGQAIFSNQPQHF
TRBJ2-5 | TRBV15 | TRBD1 | CATSRGGGQGQETQYF
TRBJ2-6 | TRBV4-2 | - | CASSQDAGSGANVLTF
TRBJ2-5 | TRBV13 | TRBD1 | CASSLDGTGGAEGTQYF
TRBJ2-7 | TRBV7-9 | - | CASTSQAGYYEQYF
TRBJ2-5 | TRBV7-7 | - | CASSPRTALQETQYF
TRBJ2-2 | TRBV5-1 | TRBD1 | CASSLRGPNTGELFF
TRBJ2-6 | TRBV27 | - | CASSLRPSGANVLTF
TRBJ2-5 | TRBV6-1 | - | CASSGGFQETQYF
TRBJ2-1 | TRBV2 | TRBD1 | CASTGQGAYNEQFF
TRBJ2-1 | TRBV13 | - | CASSLGTEYNEQFF
TRBJ2-6 | TRBV28 | - | CASSLTGFQRAGANVLTF
TRBJ1-4 | TRBV6-5 | - | CASSYIRGNEKLFF
TRBJ1-5 | TRBV18 | TRBD1 | CASSPPSTGGSQPQHF
TRBJ2-1 | TRBV29-1 | TRBD2 | CSVINLAGTVNEQFF
TRBJ2-7 | TRBV6-1 | TRBD1 | CASRGLGTGGYEQYF
TRBJ2-7 | TRBV2 | - | CASSESPGGYEQYF
TRBJ2-5 | TRBV5-1 | - | CASSSIQGRETQYF
TRBJ1-2 | TRBV28 | - | CASSFHPDRIGYTF
TRBJ1-1 | TRBV28 | - | CASSLYIGQSNTEAFF
TRBJ1-1 | TRBV5-6 | - | CASSFLTNTEAFF
TRBJ2-7 | TRBV5-6 | TRBD2 | CASSLPSGAYEQYF
TRBJ2-1 | TRBV6-5 | TRBD2 | CASSYREEVSYNEQFF
TRBJ2-7 | TRBV11-2 | TRBD2 | CASSLTLGLAGGEQYF
TRBJ1-4 | TRBV28 | - | CASAANEKLFF
TRBJ2-5 | TRBV29-1 | TRBD2 | CSVLGIWPTSDQTQYF
TRBJ2-1 | TRBV6-5 | TRBD1 | CASSFSDRGRGEQFF
TRBJ1-4 | TRBV7-9 | TRBD1 | CASSRGGGNEKLFF
TRBJ2-6 | TRBV4-1 | - | CASSQEVGAGANVLTF
TRBJ2-1 | TRBV5-1 | - | CASSLLTEQFF
TRBJ2-1 | TRBV7-2 | - | CASTRDDEQFF
TRBJ1-1 | TRBV5-1 | - | CASSLKAGNTEAFF
TRBJ2-5 | TRBV27 | - | CASSHRGGGETQYF
TRBJ1-5 | TRBV28 | TRBD1 | CASRPDRARPQHF
TRBJ1-1 | TRBV6-6 | TRBD1 | CASSYLPEGATFF
TRBJ2-7 | TRBV27 | - | CASSPRSYEQYF
TRBJ1-2 | TRBV28 | - | CAVRRQGTAGYTF
TRBJ1-2 | TRBV19 | - | CASRREGGRNYGYTF
TRBJ2-2 | TRBV4-2 | TRBD2 | CASRPGLATNTGELFF
TRBJ1-2 | TRBV5-6 | - | CASSPQGWASYGYTF
TRBJ1-1 | TRBV28 | TRBD1 | CASSSTGTADGAFF
TRBJ1-5 | TRBV6-5 | - | CASSSWSSNQPQHF
TRBJ2-7 | TRBV19 | TRBD2 | CASRGTSGGYEQYF
TRBJ2-7 | TRBV27 | TRBD2 | CASGTSYSYEQYF
TRBJ2-1 | TRBV28 | TRBD2 | CASSLWGGSGRGRGNEQFF
TRBJ2-1 | TRBV14 | - | CASSPRGSNEQFF